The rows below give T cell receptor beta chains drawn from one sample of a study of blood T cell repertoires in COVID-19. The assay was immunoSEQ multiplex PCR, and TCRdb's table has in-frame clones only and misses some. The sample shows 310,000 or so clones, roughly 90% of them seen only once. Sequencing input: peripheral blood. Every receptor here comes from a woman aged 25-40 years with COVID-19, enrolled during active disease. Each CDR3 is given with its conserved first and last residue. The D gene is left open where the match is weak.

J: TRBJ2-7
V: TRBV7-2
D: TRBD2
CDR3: CASSAGTSGSYEQYF

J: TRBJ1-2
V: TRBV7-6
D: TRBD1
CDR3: CASSPRDRSPIAF

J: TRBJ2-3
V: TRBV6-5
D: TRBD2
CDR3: CASSYSSGSGTQYF

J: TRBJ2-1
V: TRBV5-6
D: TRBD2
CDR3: CASSLTSGRVLEQFF

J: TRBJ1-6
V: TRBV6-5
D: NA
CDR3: CACRRSYNSPLHF

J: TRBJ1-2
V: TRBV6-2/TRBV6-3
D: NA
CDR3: CASSYGGSAYGYTF

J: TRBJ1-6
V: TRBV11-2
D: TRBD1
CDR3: CASSLVGVRGLSSPLHF

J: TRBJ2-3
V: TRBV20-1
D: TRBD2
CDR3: CSASGSGRADTQYF

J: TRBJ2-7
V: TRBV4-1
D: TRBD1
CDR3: CASSELMGQGYEQYF

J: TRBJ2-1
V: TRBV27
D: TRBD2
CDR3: CASSLETSGSNEQFF

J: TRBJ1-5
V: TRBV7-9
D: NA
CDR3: CASSWGDQPQHF

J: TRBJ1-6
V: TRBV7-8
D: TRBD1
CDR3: CASSLPTGGALHF

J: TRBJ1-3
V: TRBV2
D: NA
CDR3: CASSTQGFSGNTIYF

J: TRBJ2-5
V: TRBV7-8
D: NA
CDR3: CASSIIEGETQYF

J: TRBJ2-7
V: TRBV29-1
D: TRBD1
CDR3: CSVSSGTGVREQYF

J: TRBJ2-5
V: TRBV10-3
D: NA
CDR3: CAISESGRDSETQYF

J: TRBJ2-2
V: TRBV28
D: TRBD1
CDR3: CASRSDREDVAGELFF

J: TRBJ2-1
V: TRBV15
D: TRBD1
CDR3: CATSPQSTGTDEQFF

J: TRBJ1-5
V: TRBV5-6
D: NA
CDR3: CASSTAGSGNQPQHF

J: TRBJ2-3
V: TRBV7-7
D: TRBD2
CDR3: CASSLRLAGAFGDTQYF